This T cell receptor (beta chain) was observed in a study of blood T cell repertoires in COVID-19. For the study at large: Samples of COVID-19 (acute and convalescent) were obtained from the United States, Italy and Spain. PBMCs, B-cell-depleted T cells, or T cells were the source of the cDNA or gDNA that made up the material.

Authors' processing steps: Quantification of nucleated cells was approximated via reference gene primer amplification. The data were produced by immunoSEQ multiplex PCR, yet TCRdb's version contains in-frame clones alone and is incomplete. D and trimming were read from the DNA, whereas the V and J calls and clone size are those reported in that table. The sample lists hundreds of thousands of clones; almost 85% were seen once. The CDR3 covers 13 residues. The V and J ends lost 4 bases and 4 bases, in that order; junction bases with no gene match: 3. CDR1 and CDR2 (germline): SGHNT, YYREEE (reference sequence).

V and J are TRBV5-4 and TRBJ1-2; 8 nucleotides match TRBD1. Sequences were obtained from peripheral blood. The receptor comes from a human donor in a cohort sampled during active COVID-19. The CDR3 DNA reads as TGTGCCAGCAGCACAGGACAGGGCTATGGCTACACCTTC. Translated: CASSTGQGYGYTF.